These 18 T cell receptor beta chains share one sample of origin, sequenced in a study of T cells in Graves' hyperthyroidism and ophthalmopathy. It was RNA transcripts that yielded the amplified TCR beta CDR3 regions. In the first-round RT-PCR of the TCR CDR3, the HTBI primer set was used. TCRdb called the multiplex PCR reads again in MiXCR, with one record for every CDR3 protein. Of hundreds of thousands of distinct CDR3 sequences in the sample, about 15% were seen once. Sequencing used blood. These receptors all stem from a woman in her 40s with Graves' ophthalmopathy.

This clonotype was recorded a few times. V gene TRBV19 combines with J gene TRBJ2-5, with TRBD1 matching 8 bases. Germline V CDR1 and CDR2: LNHDA, SQIVND (reference sequence). CDR3 length: 17 residues. V shed 5 bases and J 1 base; nucleotides not matched to a gene: 12. CDR3 coding DNA: TGTGCCAGTAGTTCACCTCGGACAGGGATCACCCAAGAGACCCAGTACTTC. It yields the protein CASSSPRTGITQETQYF.

This clonotype was picked up many times. The chain has TRBV28 and TRBJ1-1; D not certain. V lost 6 bases and J 4 bases, leaving 9 bases between the germline ends. The CDR3 totals 12 residues. Germline-derived CDR1 and CDR2 are MDHEN and SYDVKM. The CDR3 DNA follows: TGTGCCAGCAGCTCGACAATCACTGAAGCTTTCTTT. Amino acid sequence: CASSSTITEAFF.

In this sample, this clonotype turned up many times. The chain recombines TRBV6-5 with TRBJ2-7; D is unclear. Trimming removed 4 bases at V and 3 bases at J, with 13 bases between. The germline V gene has CDR1 MNHEY and CDR2 SVGAGI. The CDR3 has 14 amino acids. DNA of the CDR3: TGTGCCAGCAGTTCGCTTCTGGTCGACTACGAGCAGTACTTC. Protein product: CASSSLLVDYEQYF.

CDR3 sequence (DNA): TGTGCCAGCAGTCCACAGGGGGTTTTAAGTGGCTACACCTTC. Translation gives CASSPQGVLSGYTF. V usage is TRBV12-3 or TRBV12-4 and J usage is TRBJ1-2; 8 nucleotides line up with TRBD1. The ends lost 5 bases at V and 7 bases at J; junction bases unmatched: 9. The CDR3 has 14 amino acids.

This clonotype was picked up many times. The V gene is TRBV12-3 or TRBV12-4, the J gene TRBJ2-7, with D hard to call. This CDR3 is built from 12 residues. The ends were cut back, 5 bases at V and 0 bases at J, with 5 bases in the middle. The CDR3 loop reads CASSMSSYEQYF. As DNA, the CDR3 is TGTGCCAGCAGTATGAGCTCCTACGAGCAGTACTTC.

As to this clonotype: Being one base from a much bigger clone, this may be a read error. This chain connects TRBV6-1 to TRBJ2-2, with a possible D match to TRBD2 (5 bases). From germline, CDR1 is MNHNS and CDR2 SASEGT. Trimming stripped 5 bases from V and 3 bases from J, with 13 bases between. The CDR3 loop spans 15 amino acids. DNA for the CDR3: TGTGCCAGCAGTCCCCACGGAGCGGACACCGGGGAGCTGTTTTTT. Its protein is CASSPHGADTGELFF.

This clonotype came up many times. This chain joins TRBV7-8 and TRBJ2-2, with 8 bases fitting TRBD2. The CDR3 loop spans 17 amino acids. Germline V CDR1 and CDR2: SGHVS, FQNEAQ. V lost 1 base to trimming and J lost 1 base; unmatched junction nucleotides: 5. DNA for the CDR3: TGTGCCAGCAGCTTAGAGGCTAGCGGGCGGAACACCGGGGAGCTGTTTTTT. Protein sequence: CASSLEASGRNTGELFF.

This rearrangement joins TRBV28 to TRBJ2-2; 9 nucleotides line up with TRBD1. Germline CDR1 MDHEN, CDR2 SYDVKM. The CDR3 runs 15 residues. V lost 7 bases to trimming and J lost 3 bases; unmatched junction nucleotides: 6. CDR3 nucleotide sequence: TGTGCCAGCAAATTACAGGGGGCGCACACCGGGGAGCTGTTTTTT. Encoded protein: CASKLQGAHTGELFF. Supplemented by reference TRBV28 and TRBJ2-2, the full variable domain reads DVKVTQSSRYLVKRTGEKVFLECVQDMDHENMFWYRQDPGLGLRLIYFSYDVKMKEKGDIPEGYSVSREKKERFSLILESASTNQTSMYLCASKLQGAHTGELFFGEGSRLTVL.

This clonotype has just a few counts. The chain uses TRBV3-1 and TRBJ1-1; TRBD1 might be the D (5 bases). The V gene lost 5 bases and the J gene lost 8 bases, with 15 bases spanning the gap. Per the germline V gene, CDR1 is LGHDT and CDR2 is YNNKEL (reference sequence). This CDR3 has 13 amino acids. CDR3 residues: CASSNFGGQEAFF. The DNA of the CDR3 is TGTGCCAGCAGCAATTTCGGGGGTCAAGAAGCTTTCTTT. Full variable domain (rest looked up from reference TRBV3-1 and TRBJ1-1): DTAVSQTPKYLVTQMGNDKSIKCEQNLGHDTMYWYKQDSKKFLKIMFSYNNKELIINETVPNRFSPKSPDKAHLNLHINSLELGDSAVYFCASSNFGGQEAFFGQGTRLTVV.

This clonotype was observed many times. V and J are TRBV4-2 and TRBJ2-5; perhaps TRBD1 as D (6 bases). The CDR3 has 15 amino acids. The germline CDR1 and CDR2 sequences are LGHNA and YNFKEQ. V lost 1 base and J lost 4, with 13 bases in between. The CDR3 spells CASSQVWGTSETQYF. The CDR3 DNA is TGTGCCAGCAGCCAAGTGTGGGGGACATCAGAGACCCAGTACTTC.

The chain has TRBV7-6 and TRBJ1-1; D possibly corresponds to TRBD1 (6 bases). Trimming removed 1 base from V and 5 bases from J, with 8 bases in between. CDR3 length: 13 amino acids. CDR1 is SGHVS, CDR2 FNYEAQ, per germline. The CDR3 nucleotides read TGTGCCAGCAGCTTAGATACAGGGACTGAAGCTTTCTTT. Encoded protein: CASSLDTGTEAFF. Combining the CDR3 with reference TRBV7-6 and TRBJ1-1 gives the whole variable domain GAGVSQSPRYKVTKRGQDVALRCDPISGHVSLYWYRQALGQGPEFLTYFNYEAQQDKSGLPNDRFSAERPEGSISTLTIQRTEQRDSAMYRCASSLDTGTEAFFGQGTRLTVV.

This clonotype was seen at least ten times. This rearrangement joins TRBV20-1 to TRBJ1-5; TRBD1 aligns across 10 bases. The junction had 9 bases not matched to a gene; V was cut back by 2 bases and J by 2 bases. The CDR3 contains 17 residues. The germline V gene encodes CDR1 DFQATT and CDR2 SNEGSKA (reference sequence). CDR3 sequence reads: CSARLTGQGTGNQPQHF. The CDR3 DNA follows: TGCAGTGCTAGACTCACGGGACAGGGGACAGGCAATCAGCCCCAGCATTTT.

This clonotype has a count of ten or more. This rearrangement joins TRBV4-1 to TRBJ2-7; TRBD1 is a possible D gene (5 bases). Germline-derived CDR1 and CDR2 are MGHRA and YSYEKL. This CDR3 has 15 residues. V was pared by 0 bases and J by 0 bases, with 9 bases between. CDR3 bases: TGCGCCAGCAGCCAAGATGAAAGGGGCTCCTACGAGCAGTACTTC. Translation: CASSQDERGSYEQYF.

This clonotype was recorded at least ten times. The rearrangement uses TRBV11-2 and TRBJ2-5, with D possibly being TRBD2 (5 bases). V gave up 0 bases and J gave up 5 bases, with 13 bases separating them. The CDR3 is 15 residues long. Germline CDR1 and CDR2: SGHAT and FQNNGV. CDR3 amino acids: CASSLDYRGKETQYF. The CDR3 DNA sequence: TGTGCCAGCAGCTTAGATTATCGGGGAAAGGAGACCCAGTACTTC.

The rearrangement uses TRBV20-1 and TRBJ2-7, with TRBD2 matching over 9 bases. After removal of 5 bases from V and 7 bases from J, the junction contained 12 bases not matched to a gene. The CDR3 runs 14 residues. CDR1 DFQATT and CDR2 SNEGSKA come from the germline V gene (reference sequence). The CDR3 reads CSAAPGSGRREQYF. CDR3 sequence (DNA): TGCAGTGCTGCGCCGGGTAGCGGGAGACGGGAGCAGTACTTC.

On this clonotype itself: This could be a read error, since a much larger clone is one nucleotide away. The CDR3 reads CASSFSGTGNTEAFF. DNA for the CDR3: TGTGCCAGCAGCTTTTCCGGGACAGGGAACACTGAAGCTTTCTTT. This chain uses TRBV11-1 with TRBJ1-1, with 8 positions matching TRBD1. The CDR3 is made up of 15 amino acids. Trimming at V came to 3 bases and at J to 1 base, leaving 4 bases not matched to a gene. The V gene's germline CDR1 is SGHAT and CDR2 FQDESV (reference sequence).

This clonotype has just a few counts. J is TRBJ2-7 and V is TRBV20-1; D gene uncertain. V gave up 7 bases and J gave up 0 bases, with 13 bases separating them. Germline CDR1 DFQATT, CDR2 SNEGSKA (reference sequence). CDR3 length equals 13 residues. In nucleotides, the CDR3 is TGCAGTGGCCCACGAAGGGTCTCCTACGAGCAGTACTTC. This sequence encodes CSGPRRVSYEQYF.

In its sample, this clonotype was seen many times. The V gene is TRBV6-2 or TRBV6-3, the J gene TRBJ2-5; maybe TRBD2 (5 bases). The length of the CDR3 is 14 residues. CDR1 and CDR2 (germline): MNHEY, SVGEGT. V lost 6 bases, J lost 5 bases, and 16 bases lay in between. In DNA form, the CDR3 reads TGTGCCAGCAGGATGGACTTCTCGGGGGAGACCCAGTACTTC. Translating it yields CASRMDFSGETQYF.